The clone carrying this TCR beta chain was counted only a few times. The sample originates from a study of technical replicates of blood from a handful of donors. Some clones are missing from TCRdb's copy, which holds only in-frame ones; the method was immunoSEQ multiplex PCR. The data show roughly 60,000 clones, around nine tenths seen once. This CDR3 has 15 residues. Germline values: CDR1 SGHTA, CDR2 FQGTGA. The trim removed 5 bases at V and 7 bases at J, leaving 11 bases unmatched. The source of this sequence is a human donor in good health. Some clones in this sample may be carry-over from other donors' samples. Material: PBMCs. This chain connects TRBV7-3 to TRBJ2-4, with 7 nucleotides matching TRBD2. The CDR3: CASSPSGGHGNIQYF. The CDR3, as DNA: TGTGCCAGCAGCCCATCGGGAGGCCATGGGAACATTCAGTACTTC.